Below, 9 T cell receptor beta chains from the same sample are listed, as sequenced in a study of siplizumab effects on memory and regulatory T cells. Repertoires were generated with immunoSEQ multiplex PCR, while TCRdb's copy carries only in-frame clones and drops some. The sample lists about 110,000 clones; approximately 90% were seen once. Sequencing used Tregs sorted from blood. These receptors were obtained from a human donor in good health.

This chain joins TRBV7-9 and TRBJ1-2; D unclear. The CDR3 is 13 residues long. CDR1 is SEHNR and CDR2 is FQNEAQ in the germline V gene (reference sequence). V dropped 6 bases and J dropped 7 bases, with 15 bases sitting between them. CDR3 protein: CASSLWASGGYTF. As DNA, the CDR3 is TGTGCCAGCAGTTTATGGGCCTCAGGTGGCTACACCTTC. Full variable domain (missing parts from reference TRBV7-9 and TRBJ1-2): DTGVSQNPRHKITKRGQNVTFRCDPISEHNRLYWYRQTLGQGPEFLTYFQNEAQLEKSRLLSDRFSAERPKGSFSTLEIQRTEQGDSAMYLCASSLWASGGYTFGSGTRLTVV.

The chain couples TRBV13 to TRBJ1-1; D is undetermined. Germline V gene sequence: CDR1 PRHDT, CDR2 FYEKMQ (reference sequence). The CDR3 is 15 amino acids. The V end lost 5 bases, the J end lost 1 base, and 14 bases lay between the germline ends. The CDR3 loop is CASSHQRRGNTEAFF. Written as DNA, the CDR3 is TGTGCCAGCAGCCACCAGCGACGGGGGAACACTGAAGCTTTCTTT. Supplemented by reference TRBV13 and TRBJ1-1, the full variable domain reads AAGVIQSPRHLIKEKRETATLKCYPIPRHDTVYWYQQGPGQDPQFLISFYEKMQSDKGSIPDRFSAQQFSDYHSELNMSSLELGDSALYFCASSHQRRGNTEAFFGQGTRLTVV.

This chain links TRBV19 with TRBJ1-2; D is perhaps TRBD1 (6 bases). Germline CDR1 reads LNHDA; CDR2 reads SQIVND (reference sequence). This CDR3 is 14 amino acids long. Trimming took off 1 base at V and 4 bases at J, with 10 bases between the two ends. CDR3 sequence (DNA): TGTGCCAGTAGTATAGGAGAGGACAGCTATGGCTACACCTTC. The encoded protein is CASSIGEDSYGYTF.

V and J are TRBV6-5 and TRBJ2-7; D is perhaps TRBD1 (6 bases). Per germline, CDR1 MNHEY and CDR2 SVGAGI. There are 14 residues in the CDR3. V gave up 6 bases and J gave up 1 base, with 13 bases separating them. The CDR3 sequence: CASSAKTGSYEQYF. CDR3 DNA: TGTGCCAGCAGCGCTAAGACAGGTTCCTACGAGCAGTACTTC.

The J gene is TRBJ1-2, the V gene TRBV6-5; no firm D call. The V and J ends lost 0 bases and 1 base respectively, with 6 bases between them. This CDR3 has 14 residues. Germline assignment: CDR1 MNHEY and CDR2 SVGAGI. As DNA, the CDR3 is TGTGCCAGCAGTTACTCGAGTCTTAACTATGGCTACACCTTC. Encoded protein: CASSYSSLNYGYTF.

This clone came up once. The rearrangement joins TRBV4-2 to TRBJ1-1; D unclear. Trimming shortened V by 6 bases and J by 1 base, and 3 bases separated the two germline ends. The CDR3 totals 11 residues. Germline CDR1 is LGHNA and CDR2 is YNFKEQ. The CDR3 DNA follows: TGTGCCAGCAGAGCGAACACTGAAGCTTTCTTT. Translation gives CASRANTEAFF.

In this sample, this clone turned up once. The V call is TRBV19, the J call TRBJ1-4; 8 positions agree with TRBD1. Germline lookup yields CDR1 LNHDA and CDR2 SQIVND (reference sequence). This CDR3 region has 14 residues. V was pared by 6 bases and J by 4 bases, with 4 bases of the junction left unmatched. CDR3 protein: CASSKTGGNEKLFF. For the CDR3, the DNA is TGTGCCAGTAGCAAAACAGGGGGTAATGAAAAACTGTTTTTT. Looking up the rest from reference TRBV19 and TRBJ1-4 gives the full variable domain: DGGITQSPKYLFRKEGQNVTLSCEQNLNHDAMYWYRQDPGQGLRLIYYSQIVNDFQKGDIAEGYSVSREKKESFPLTVTSAQKNPTAFYLCASSKTGGNEKLFFGSGTQLSVL.

The chain combines TRBV2 with TRBJ1-1; no firm D call. The V gene lost 7 bases and the J gene lost 0 bases, with 12 bases spanning the gap. Germline assignment: CDR1 SNHLY and CDR2 FYNNEI. The CDR3 totals 14 residues. This CDR3 reads CASNLDGLNTEAFF. The DNA for the CDR3 is TGTGCCAGCAATCTGGACGGCCTGAACACTGAAGCTTTCTTT.

The chain combines TRBV6-4 with TRBJ2-5, with D uncertain. Germline V gene sequence: CDR1 MRHNA, CDR2 SNTAGT. CDR3 length equals 13 residues. The V gene lost 5 bases and the J gene lost 5 bases, with 12 bases spanning the gap. Written as DNA, the CDR3 is TGTGCCAGCAGTCACCTGCTGGGGGAGACCCAGTACTTC. Amino acid sequence: CASSHLLGETQYF.